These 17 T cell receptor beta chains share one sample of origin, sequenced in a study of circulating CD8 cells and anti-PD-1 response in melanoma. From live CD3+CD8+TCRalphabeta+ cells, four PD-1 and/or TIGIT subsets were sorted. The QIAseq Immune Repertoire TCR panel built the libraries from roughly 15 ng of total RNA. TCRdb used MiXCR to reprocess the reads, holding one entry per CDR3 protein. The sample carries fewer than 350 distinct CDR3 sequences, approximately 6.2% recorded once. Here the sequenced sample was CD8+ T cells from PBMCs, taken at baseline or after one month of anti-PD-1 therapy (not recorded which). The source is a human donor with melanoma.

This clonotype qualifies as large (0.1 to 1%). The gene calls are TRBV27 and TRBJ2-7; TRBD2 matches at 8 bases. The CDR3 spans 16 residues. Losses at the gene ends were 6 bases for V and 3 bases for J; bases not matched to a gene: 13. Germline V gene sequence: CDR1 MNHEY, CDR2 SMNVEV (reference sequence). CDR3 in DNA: TGTGCCAGCAGCCATGCCCGGGGGGGCACTATCTACGAGCAGTACTTC. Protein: CASSHARGGTIYEQYF.

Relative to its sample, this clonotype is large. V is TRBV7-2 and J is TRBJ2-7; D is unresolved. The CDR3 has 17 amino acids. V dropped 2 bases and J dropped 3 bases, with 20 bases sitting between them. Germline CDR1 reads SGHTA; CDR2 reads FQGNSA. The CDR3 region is CASSLPSGAVWSYEQYF. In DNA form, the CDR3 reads TGTGCCAGCAGCTTACCGTCTGGCGCAGTATGGAGCTACGAGCAGTACTTC.

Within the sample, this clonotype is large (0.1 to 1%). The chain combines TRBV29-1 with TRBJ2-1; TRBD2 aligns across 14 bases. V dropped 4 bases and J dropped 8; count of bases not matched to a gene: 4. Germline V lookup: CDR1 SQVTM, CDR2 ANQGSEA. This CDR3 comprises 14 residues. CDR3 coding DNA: TGCAGCGTTGGACTAGCGGGGGGGCTTGATGAGCAGTTCTTC. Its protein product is CSVGLAGGLDEQFF.

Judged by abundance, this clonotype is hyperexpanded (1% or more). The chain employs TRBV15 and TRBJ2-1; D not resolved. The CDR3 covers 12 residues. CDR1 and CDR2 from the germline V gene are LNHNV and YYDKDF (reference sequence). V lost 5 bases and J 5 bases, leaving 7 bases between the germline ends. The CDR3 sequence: CATSLSDNEQFF. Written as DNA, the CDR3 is TGTGCCACCAGCCTGAGCGACAATGAGCAGTTCTTC.

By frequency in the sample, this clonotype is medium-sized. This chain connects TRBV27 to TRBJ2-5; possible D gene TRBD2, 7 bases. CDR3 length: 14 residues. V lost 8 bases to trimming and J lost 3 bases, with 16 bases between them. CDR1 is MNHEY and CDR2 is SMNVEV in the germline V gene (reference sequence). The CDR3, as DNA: TGTGCCAGCGGGGGGGCTTTCACGGAAGAGACCCAGTACTTC. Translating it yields CASGGAFTEETQYF.

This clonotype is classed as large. CDR3 amino acids: CASSLQGANYGYTF. The CDR3 DNA is TGTGCCAGCAGTTTACAGGGGGCAAACTATGGCTACACCTTC. This chain joins TRBV27 and TRBJ1-2, with 8 nucleotides matching TRBD1. After removal of 2 bases from V and 2 bases from J, the junction contained 1 base not matched to a gene. Looked up from germline, CDR1 is MNHEY and CDR2 is SMNVEV (reference sequence). This CDR3 has 14 residues.

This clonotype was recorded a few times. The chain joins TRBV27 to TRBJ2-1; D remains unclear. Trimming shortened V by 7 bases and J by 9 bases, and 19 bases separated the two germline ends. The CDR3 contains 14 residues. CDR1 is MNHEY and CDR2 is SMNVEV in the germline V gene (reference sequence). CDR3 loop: CASTDYEYGGEQFF. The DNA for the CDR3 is TGTGCCAGCACTGATTATGAGTATGGCGGTGAGCAGTTCTTC.

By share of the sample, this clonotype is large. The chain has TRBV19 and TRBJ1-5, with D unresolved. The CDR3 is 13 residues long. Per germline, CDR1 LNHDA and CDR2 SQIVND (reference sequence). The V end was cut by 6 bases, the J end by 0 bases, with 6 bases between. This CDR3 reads CASSLNSNQPQHF. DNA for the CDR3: TGTGCCAGTAGCCTTAATAGCAATCAGCCCCAGCATTTT.

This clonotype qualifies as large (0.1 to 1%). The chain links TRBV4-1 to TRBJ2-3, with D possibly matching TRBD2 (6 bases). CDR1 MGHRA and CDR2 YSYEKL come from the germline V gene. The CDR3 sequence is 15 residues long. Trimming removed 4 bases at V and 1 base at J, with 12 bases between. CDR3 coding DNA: TGCGCCAGCAGCCCGCGGGACGGGCGCACAGATACGCAGTATTTT. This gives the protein CASSPRDGRTDTQYF.

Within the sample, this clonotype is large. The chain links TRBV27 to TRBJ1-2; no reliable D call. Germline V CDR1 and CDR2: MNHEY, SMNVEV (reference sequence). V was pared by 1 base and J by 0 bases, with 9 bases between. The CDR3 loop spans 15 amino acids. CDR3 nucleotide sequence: TGTGCCAGCAGTTTATATGGAGGAGCTAACTATGGCTACACCTTC. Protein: CASSLYGGANYGYTF.

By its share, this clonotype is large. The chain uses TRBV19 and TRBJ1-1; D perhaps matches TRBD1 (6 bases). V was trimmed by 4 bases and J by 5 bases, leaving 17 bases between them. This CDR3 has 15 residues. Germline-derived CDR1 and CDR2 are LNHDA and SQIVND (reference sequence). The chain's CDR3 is CASSTVPGEGTEAFF. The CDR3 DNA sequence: TGTGCCAGTAGTACAGTACCAGGGGAGGGTACTGAAGCTTTCTTT.

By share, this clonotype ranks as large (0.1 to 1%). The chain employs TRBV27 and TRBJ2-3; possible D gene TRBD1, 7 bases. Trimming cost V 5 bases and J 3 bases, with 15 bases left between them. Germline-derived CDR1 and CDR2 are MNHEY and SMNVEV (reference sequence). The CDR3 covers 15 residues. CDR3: CASSRVTGRTDTQYF. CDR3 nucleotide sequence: TGTGCCAGCAGTCGGGTGACAGGGAGGACAGATACGCAGTATTTT.

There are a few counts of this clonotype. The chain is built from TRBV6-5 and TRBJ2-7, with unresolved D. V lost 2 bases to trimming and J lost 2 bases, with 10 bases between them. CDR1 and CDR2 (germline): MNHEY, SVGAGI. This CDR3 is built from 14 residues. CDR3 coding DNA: TGTGCCAGCAGTTACAGGACCGAACCCTACGAGCAGTACTTC. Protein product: CASSYRTEPYEQYF.

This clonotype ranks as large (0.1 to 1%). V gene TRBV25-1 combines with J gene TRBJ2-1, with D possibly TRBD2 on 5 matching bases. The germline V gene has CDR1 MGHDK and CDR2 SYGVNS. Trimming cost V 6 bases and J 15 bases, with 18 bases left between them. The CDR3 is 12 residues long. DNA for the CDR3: TGTGCCAGCAGCGAGGGCGGGCCTATGCGGTTCTTC. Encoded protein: CASSEGGPMRFF.

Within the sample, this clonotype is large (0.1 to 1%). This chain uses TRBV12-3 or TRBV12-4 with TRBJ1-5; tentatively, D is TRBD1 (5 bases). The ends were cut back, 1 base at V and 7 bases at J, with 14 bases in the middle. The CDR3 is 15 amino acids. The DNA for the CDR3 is TGTGCCAGCAGTTTAGAGGGGCGACGGAAGCAGCCCCAGCATTTT. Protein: CASSLEGRRKQPQHF.

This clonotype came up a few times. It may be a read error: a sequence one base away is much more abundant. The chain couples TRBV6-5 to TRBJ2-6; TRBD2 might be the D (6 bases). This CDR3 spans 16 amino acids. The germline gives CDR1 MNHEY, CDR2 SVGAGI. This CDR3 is CASSYSGTPGTNVLTF. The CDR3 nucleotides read TGTGCCAGCAGTTACTCGGGGACTCCTGGGACCAACGTCCTGACTTTC.

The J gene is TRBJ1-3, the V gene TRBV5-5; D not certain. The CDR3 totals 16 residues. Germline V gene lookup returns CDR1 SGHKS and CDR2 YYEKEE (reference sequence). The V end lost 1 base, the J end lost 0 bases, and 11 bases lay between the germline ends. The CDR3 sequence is CASSLTRASSGNTIYF. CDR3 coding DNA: TGTGCCAGCAGCTTGACGCGGGCTAGCTCTGGAAACACCATATATTTT.